A single sample is the source of the 10 T cell receptor beta chains below, sequenced in a study of metastatic and nonmetastatic thyroid tumors. TCRdb recomputed clones from the PCR reads via MiXCR. The data contain over 14,000 clones, around 30% of them singletons. All patients were untreated before thyroid surgery. Specimen: tumor tissue. The receptors shown here come from a female donor with papillary thyroid cancer or a benign thyroid nodule (not recorded which). Some clones in this sample may be carry-over from other donors' samples.

V is TRBV5-1 and J is TRBJ2-1, with D tentatively TRBD1 (5 bases). The CDR3 has 14 residues. Germline V gene sequence: CDR1 SGHRS, CDR2 YFSETQ. V lost 7 bases to trimming and J lost 5 bases, with 16 bases between them. The CDR3 spells CASSDSQYHNEQFF. CDR3 coding DNA: TGCGCCAGCTCCGACAGCCAGTACCACAATGAGCAGTTCTTC.

Here the CDR3 reads CASSYGSGSSAYTQYF. CDR3 nucleotides: TGTGCCAGCAGTTACGGGTCGGGGTCTTCCGCATATACGCAGTATTTT. This chain links TRBV6-2 or TRBV6-3 with TRBJ2-3; weak D call: TRBD2 (5 bases). The CDR3 spans 16 residues. V dropped 2 bases and J dropped 7 bases, with 19 bases sitting between them. Germline-derived CDR1 and CDR2 are MNHEY and SVGEGT.

The chain recombines TRBV9 with TRBJ1-6, with D tentatively TRBD1 (6 bases). Trimming pared 1 base from V and 5 bases from J, leaving 7 bases between. The CDR3 is 14 residues long. CDR1 SGDLS and CDR2 YYNGEE come from the germline V gene. The CDR3 spells CASSVNRDNSPLHF. The CDR3, as DNA: TGTGCCAGCAGCGTAAACAGGGATAATTCACCCCTCCACTTT.

The chain recombines TRBV30 with TRBJ1-1; the D is unclear. V was trimmed by 5 bases and J by 0 bases, leaving 4 bases between them. CDR1 and CDR2 from the germline V gene are GTSNPN and SVGIG (reference sequence). The CDR3 covers 11 residues. CDR3 in DNA: TGTGCCTGGGTTCTGAACACTGAAGCTTTCTTT. Encoded protein: CAWVLNTEAFF.

This clone is medium-sized by share. The chain combines TRBV20-1 with TRBJ2-7; TRBD2 agrees at 9 bases. The germline CDR1 and CDR2 sequences are DFQATT and SNEGSKA (reference sequence). J gave up 4 bases and V 1 base, and 8 bases lay outside the gene matches. CDR3 length: 15 residues. The CDR3: CSARGRFSGRYEQYF. CDR3 nucleotide sequence: TGCAGTGCTAGAGGTCGGTTTAGCGGGAGATACGAGCAGTACTTC.

The chain joins TRBV7-3 to TRBJ2-3, with D hard to call. Germline CDR1 and CDR2: SGHTA and FQGTGA. V was cut by 1 base and J by 3 bases, with 11 bases left in between. The CDR3 has 15 residues. CDR3: CASSLIHGGTDTQYF. For the CDR3, the DNA is TGTGCCAGCAGCTTAATTCACGGCGGTACAGATACGCAGTATTTT. Combining the CDR3 with reference TRBV7-3 and TRBJ2-3 gives the whole variable domain GAGVSQTPSNKVTEKGKYVELRCDPISGHTALYWYRQSLGQGPEFLIYFQGTGAADDSGLPNDRFFAVRPEGSVSTLKIQRTERGDSAVYLCASSLIHGGTDTQYFGPGTRLTVL.

This rearrangement joins TRBV5-1 to TRBJ2-3; D might be TRBD1 or TRBD2, each matching 5 bases. This CDR3 region has 12 residues. V lost 7 bases to trimming and J lost 0 bases, with 6 bases between them. Germline V gene sequence: CDR1 SGHRS, CDR2 YFSETQ. Written as DNA, the CDR3 is TGCGCCAGCCGGGACAGCACAGATACGCAGTATTTT. Its protein is CASRDSTDTQYF. The full variable domain, with the rest looked up from reference TRBV5-1 and TRBJ2-3, is KAGVTQTPRYLIKTRGQQVTLSCSPISGHRSVSWYQQTPGQGLQFLFEYFSETQRNKGNFPGRFSGRQFSNSRSEMNVSTLELGDSALYLCASRDSTDTQYFGPGTRLTVL.

This rearrangement joins TRBV20-1 to TRBJ2-7; 8 positions match TRBD2. Trimming took 0 bases from V and 7 from J; bases not matched to a gene: 17. CDR3 length equals 17 residues. From germline, CDR1 is DFQATT and CDR2 SNEGSKA (reference sequence). The CDR3 bases are TGCAGTGCTAGAGATCAACGGGGACTGGCGGGAGGCTCAGAGCAGTACTTC. This encodes CSARDQRGLAGGSEQYF.

The rearrangement joins TRBV19 to TRBJ1-1; D unclear. This CDR3 contains 12 residues. Trimming stripped 4 bases from V and 8 bases from J, with 11 bases between. The germline V gene encodes CDR1 LNHDA and CDR2 SQIVND (reference sequence). CDR3 in DNA: TGTGCCAGTAGTAAGATCCCTTCAGAAGCTTTCTTT. Its translation is CASSKIPSEAFF.

This chain connects TRBV7-9 to TRBJ1-1; D gene uncertain. The germline V gene encodes CDR1 SEHNR and CDR2 FQNEAQ (reference sequence). Trimming took 0 bases from V and 4 from J, leaving 3 bases between them. This CDR3 region has 12 residues. The CDR3 DNA is TGTGCCAGCAGCTTAGCCCCCACTGAAGCTTTCTTT. Residues: CASSLAPTEAFF.